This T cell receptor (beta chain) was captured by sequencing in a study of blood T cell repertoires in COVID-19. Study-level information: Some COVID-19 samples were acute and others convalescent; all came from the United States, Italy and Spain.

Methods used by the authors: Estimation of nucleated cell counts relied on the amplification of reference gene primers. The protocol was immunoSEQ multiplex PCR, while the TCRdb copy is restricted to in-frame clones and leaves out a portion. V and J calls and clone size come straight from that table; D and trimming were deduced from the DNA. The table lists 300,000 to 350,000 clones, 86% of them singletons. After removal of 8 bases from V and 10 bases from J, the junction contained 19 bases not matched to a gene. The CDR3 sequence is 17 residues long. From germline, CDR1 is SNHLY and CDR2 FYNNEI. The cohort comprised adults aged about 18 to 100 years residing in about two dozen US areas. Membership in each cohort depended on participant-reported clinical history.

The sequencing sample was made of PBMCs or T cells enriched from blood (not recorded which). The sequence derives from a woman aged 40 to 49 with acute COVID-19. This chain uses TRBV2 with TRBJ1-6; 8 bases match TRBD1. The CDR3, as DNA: TGTGCCAGCGGATGGGGGTCGACAGGGGTTCGGGGATCACCCCTCCACTTT. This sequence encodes CASGWGSTGVRGSPLHF.